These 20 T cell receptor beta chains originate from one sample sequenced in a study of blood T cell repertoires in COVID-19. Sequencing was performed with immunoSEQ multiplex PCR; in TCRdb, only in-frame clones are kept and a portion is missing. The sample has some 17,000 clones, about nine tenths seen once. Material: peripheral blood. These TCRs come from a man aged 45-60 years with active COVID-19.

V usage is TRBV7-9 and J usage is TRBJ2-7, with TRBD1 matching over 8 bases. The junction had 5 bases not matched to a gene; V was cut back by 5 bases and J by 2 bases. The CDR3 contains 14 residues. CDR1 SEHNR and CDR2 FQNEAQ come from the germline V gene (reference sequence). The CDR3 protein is CASSPGTGAYEQYF. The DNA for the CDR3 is TGTGCCAGCAGCCCAGGGACAGGCGCCTACGAGCAGTACTTC.

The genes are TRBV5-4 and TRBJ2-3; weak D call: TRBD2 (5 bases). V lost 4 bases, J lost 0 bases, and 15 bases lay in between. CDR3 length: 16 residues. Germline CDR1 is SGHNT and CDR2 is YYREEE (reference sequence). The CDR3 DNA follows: TGTGCCAGCAGCCCGGGCGGAGGACCTAGCACAGATACGCAGTATTTT. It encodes CASSPGGGPSTDTQYF.

CDR3 in DNA: TGTGCCAGCAGCTTACAAGCGATACCCCACGAGCAGTACTTC. Protein: CASSLQAIPHEQYF. The gene calls are TRBV7-2 and TRBJ2-7; no firm D call. The CDR3 is made up of 14 amino acids. Per germline, CDR1 SGHTA and CDR2 FQGNSA. Trimming removed 2 bases at V and 5 bases at J, with 13 bases between.

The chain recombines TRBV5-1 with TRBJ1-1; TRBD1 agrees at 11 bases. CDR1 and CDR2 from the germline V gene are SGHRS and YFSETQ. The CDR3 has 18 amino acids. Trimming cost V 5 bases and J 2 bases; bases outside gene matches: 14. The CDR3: CASRWTGGTGGVNTEAFF. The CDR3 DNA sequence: TGCGCCAGCAGGTGGACAGGGGGCACCGGAGGAGTAAACACTGAAGCTTTCTTT.

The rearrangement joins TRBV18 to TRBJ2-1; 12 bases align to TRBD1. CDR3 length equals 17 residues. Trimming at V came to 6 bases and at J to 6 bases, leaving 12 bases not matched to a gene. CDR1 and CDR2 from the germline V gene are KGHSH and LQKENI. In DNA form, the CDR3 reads TGTGCCAGCTCGTCCGGGGTGCCGGGACAGGGGGCCAATGAGCAGTTCTTC. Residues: CASSSGVPGQGANEQFF.

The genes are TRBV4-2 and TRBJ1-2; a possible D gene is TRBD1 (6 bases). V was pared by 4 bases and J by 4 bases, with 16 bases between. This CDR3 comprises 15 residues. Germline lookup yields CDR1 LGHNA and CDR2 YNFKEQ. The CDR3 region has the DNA TGTGCCAGCAGCCCAGAGGGGGAGGCCCGCTATGGCTACACCTTC. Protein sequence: CASSPEGEARYGYTF.

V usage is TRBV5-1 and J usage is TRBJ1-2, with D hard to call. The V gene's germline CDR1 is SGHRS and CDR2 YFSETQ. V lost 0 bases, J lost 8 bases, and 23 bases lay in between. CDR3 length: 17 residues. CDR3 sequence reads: CASSLADLGGVLGGYTF. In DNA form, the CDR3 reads TGCGCCAGCAGCTTGGCCGATTTGGGAGGCGTTCTAGGGGGCTACACCTTC.

The CDR3 bases are TGTGCCAGCAGACTAGCGGGAGCGCAGGGGGAGACCCAGTACTTC. This encodes CASRLAGAQGETQYF. The chain carries TRBV7-9 and TRBJ2-5; TRBD2 agrees at 11 bases. This CDR3 region has 15 residues. V dropped 6 bases and J dropped 5; count of bases not matched to a gene: 8. The germline V gene has CDR1 SEHNR and CDR2 FQNEAQ (reference sequence).

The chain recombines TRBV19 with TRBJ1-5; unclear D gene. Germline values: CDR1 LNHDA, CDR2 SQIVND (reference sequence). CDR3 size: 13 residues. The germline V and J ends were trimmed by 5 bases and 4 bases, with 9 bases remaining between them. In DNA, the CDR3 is TGTGCCAGTAGTGTTCAGTCGAATCAGCCCCAGCATTTT. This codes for CASSVQSNQPQHF. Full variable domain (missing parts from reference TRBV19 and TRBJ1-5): DGGITQSPKYLFRKEGQNVTLSCEQNLNHDAMYWYRQDPGQGLRLIYYSQIVNDFQKGDIAEGYSVSREKKESFPLTVTSAQKNPTAFYLCASSVQSNQPQHFGDGTRLSIL.

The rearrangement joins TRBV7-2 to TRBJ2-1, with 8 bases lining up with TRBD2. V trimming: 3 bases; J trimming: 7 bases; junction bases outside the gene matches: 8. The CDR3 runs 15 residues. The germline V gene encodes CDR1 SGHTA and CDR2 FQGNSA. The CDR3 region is CASSLRREGRNEQFF. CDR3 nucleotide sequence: TGTGCCAGCAGCTTGCGCCGGGAGGGCAGGAATGAGCAGTTCTTC.

The CDR3 loop reads CASSIGHEQFF. The CDR3 coding sequence is TGTGCCAGTAGTATAGGGCATGAGCAGTTCTTC. The rearrangement links TRBV19 to TRBJ2-1; no reliable D call. This CDR3 comprises 11 residues. Deletions cut 1 base from V and 8 bases from J, with 3 bases between. CDR1 is LNHDA and CDR2 is SQIVND in the germline V gene (reference sequence).

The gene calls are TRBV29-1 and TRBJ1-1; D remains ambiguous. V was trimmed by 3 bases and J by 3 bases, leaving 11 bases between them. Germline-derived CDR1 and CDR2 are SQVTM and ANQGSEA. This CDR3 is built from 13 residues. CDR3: CSVEEGSYTEAFF. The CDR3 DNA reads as TGCAGCGTTGAGGAGGGATCGTACACTGAAGCTTTCTTT. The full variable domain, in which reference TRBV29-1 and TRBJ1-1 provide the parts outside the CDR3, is SAVISQKPSRDICQRGTSLTIQCQVDSQVTMMFWYRQQPGQSLTLIATANQGSEATYESGFVIDKFPISRPNLTFSTLTVSNMSPEDSSIYLCSVEEGSYTEAFFGQGTRLTVV.

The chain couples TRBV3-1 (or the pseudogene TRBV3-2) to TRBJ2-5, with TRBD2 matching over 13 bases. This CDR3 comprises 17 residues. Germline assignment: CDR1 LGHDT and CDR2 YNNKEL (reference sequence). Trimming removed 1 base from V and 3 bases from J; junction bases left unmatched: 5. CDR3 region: CASSQVGLAGTEETQYF. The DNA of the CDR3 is TGTGCCAGCAGCCAAGTGGGACTAGCGGGAACTGAAGAGACCCAGTACTTC.

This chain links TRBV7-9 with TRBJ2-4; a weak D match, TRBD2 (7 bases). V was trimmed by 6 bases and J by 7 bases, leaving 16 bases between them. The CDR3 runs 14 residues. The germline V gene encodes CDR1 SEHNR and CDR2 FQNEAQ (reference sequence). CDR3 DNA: TGTGCCAGCAGTTTAACGGGGGGCCGGAACATTCAGTACTTC. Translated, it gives CASSLTGGRNIQYF.

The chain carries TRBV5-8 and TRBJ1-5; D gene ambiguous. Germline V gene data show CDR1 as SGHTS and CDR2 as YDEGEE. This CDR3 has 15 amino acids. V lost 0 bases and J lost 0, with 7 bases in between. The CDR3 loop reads CASSLAQYSNQPQHF. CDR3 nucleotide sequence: TGTGCCAGCAGCTTGGCACAGTATAGCAATCAGCCCCAGCATTTT.

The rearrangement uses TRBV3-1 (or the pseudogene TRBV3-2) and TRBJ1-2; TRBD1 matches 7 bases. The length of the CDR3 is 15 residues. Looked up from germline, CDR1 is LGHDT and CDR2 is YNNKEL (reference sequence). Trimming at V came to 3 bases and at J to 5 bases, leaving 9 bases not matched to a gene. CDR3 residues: CASSHRTGDSYGYTF. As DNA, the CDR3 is TGTGCCAGCAGCCATAGGACAGGCGATTCTTATGGCTACACCTTC.

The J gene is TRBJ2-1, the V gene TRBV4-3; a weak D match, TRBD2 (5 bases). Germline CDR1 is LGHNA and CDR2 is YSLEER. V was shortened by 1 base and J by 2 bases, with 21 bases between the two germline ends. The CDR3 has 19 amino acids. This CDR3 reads CASSQGTRPLEFAYNEQFF. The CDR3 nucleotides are TGCGCCAGCAGCCAAGGGACCCGACCACTAGAGTTCGCCTACAATGAGCAGTTCTTC.

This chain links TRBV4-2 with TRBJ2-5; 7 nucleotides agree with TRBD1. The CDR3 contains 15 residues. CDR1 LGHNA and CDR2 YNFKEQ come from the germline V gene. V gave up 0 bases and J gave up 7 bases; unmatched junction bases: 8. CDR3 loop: CASSQDRQGVGTQYF. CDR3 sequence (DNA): TGTGCCAGCAGCCAAGACAGACAGGGTGTCGGGACCCAGTACTTC.

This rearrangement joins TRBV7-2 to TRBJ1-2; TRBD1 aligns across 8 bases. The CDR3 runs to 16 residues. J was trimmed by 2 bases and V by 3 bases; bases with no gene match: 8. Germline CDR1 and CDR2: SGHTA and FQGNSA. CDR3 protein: CASSFDRGVENYGYTF. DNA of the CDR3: TGTGCCAGCAGCTTTGACAGGGGTGTGGAAAACTATGGCTACACCTTC.

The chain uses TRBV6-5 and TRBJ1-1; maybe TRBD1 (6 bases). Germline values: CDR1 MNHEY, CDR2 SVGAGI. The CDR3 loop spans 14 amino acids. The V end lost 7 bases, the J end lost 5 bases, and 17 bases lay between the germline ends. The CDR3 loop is CASIAGGARTEAFF. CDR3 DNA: TGTGCCAGCATCGCCGGGGGGGCCAGGACTGAAGCTTTCTTT.